Detailed here is one T cell receptor (beta chain). Its target is unknown. Sequence at one end of the junction differs from germline and may be a read error. This sample's time point: newly diagnosed GD, antithyroid drugs for less than 3 months. PBMC-extracted RNA yielded the TCR library. Investigators prepared the TCR beta libraries by applying iRepertoire HTBI primers and Arm-PCR of CDR3 regions. From the multiplex PCR reads, TCRdb called clonotypes with MiXCR, one entry per CDR3 protein. The sample gives 600,000 to 650,000 distinct CDR3 sequences, approximately 15% of which show up once; around 18% is in the top ten. Germline V gives CDR1 MDHEN, CDR2 SYDVKM. The CDR3 is 12 residues long. The entry originates in a study of regulatory T cells in long-lasting Graves disease. Study-level points and caveats: Blood alone, not thyroid tissue, was studied.

These data also formed part of another study, on T cells in Graves' hyperthyroidism and ophthalmopathy. That work adds: Model predictions of ophthalmopathy came a median around 6.5 months before onset.

Specimen: peripheral blood mononuclear cells (PBMCs), collected at new diagnosis, from a patient treated with antithyroid drugs. This receptor was obtained from a woman under 40 with Graves disease. The V call is TRBV28, the J call TRBJ1-2; D is ambiguous. The CDR3 DNA follows: TGTACCAGCAGTGGATCTGGGTATGGCTACACCTTC. Residues: CTSSGSGYGYTF.